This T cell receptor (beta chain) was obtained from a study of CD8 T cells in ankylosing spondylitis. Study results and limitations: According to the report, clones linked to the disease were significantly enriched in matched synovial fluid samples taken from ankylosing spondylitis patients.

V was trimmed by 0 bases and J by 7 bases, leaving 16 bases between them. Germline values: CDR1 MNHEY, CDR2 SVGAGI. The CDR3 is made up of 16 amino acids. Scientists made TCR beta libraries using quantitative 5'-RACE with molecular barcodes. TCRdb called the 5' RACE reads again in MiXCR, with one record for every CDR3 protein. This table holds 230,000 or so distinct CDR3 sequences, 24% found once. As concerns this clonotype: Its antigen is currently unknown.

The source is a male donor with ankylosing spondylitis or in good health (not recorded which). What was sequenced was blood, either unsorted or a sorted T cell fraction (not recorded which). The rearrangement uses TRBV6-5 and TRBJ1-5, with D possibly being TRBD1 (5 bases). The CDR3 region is CASSYSSREGRQPQHF. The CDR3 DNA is TGTGCCAGCAGTTACTCGAGTCGGGAGGGGAGGCAGCCCCAGCATTTT.